This TCR beta chain was documented in a study of CD8+CD57+ T cells in acquired aplastic anemia. For this clonotype: Just one base apart from a much larger clone, this may be a read error.

The CDR3 totals 14 residues. V was cut by 7 bases and J by 1 base, with 14 bases left in between. CDR1 and CDR2 from the germline V gene are SGHRS and YFSETQ. CDR3 and TCR beta VDJ profiling relied on genomic DNA as the template. TCRdb re-derived calls from the reads in MiXCR, one entry per CDR3 protein. The sample contains about 170,000 distinct CDR3 sequences, approximately 44% of which appear only once. This sequence originates from a human donor in good health. The chain uses TRBV5-1 and TRBJ1-1; D unresolved. Specimen: sorted CD4+, CD8+, or CD8+CD57+ T cells (not recorded which) from PBMCs. This CDR3 is CASRGRIGNTEAFF. The CDR3 bases are TGCGCCAGCCGAGGGAGGATCGGGAACACTGAAGCTTTCTTT.